This T cell receptor (beta chain) was captured in a study of T cell repertoires in cytomegalovirus infection. Study summary: CMV infection together with matching HLA type was indicated by public TCR beta signatures.

Study-level points and caveats: HLA-C-restricted TCR beta clonotypes specific for CMV led the ex vivo response. People with CMV and the relevant HLA were identified by cumulative public TCR beta family frequency.

This clonotype showed up just a few times. Its antigen remains unidentified. TCRdb used MiXCR to reprocess the reads, holding one entry per CDR3 protein. The table lists about 360,000 distinct CDR3 sequences, around a sixth of them singletons. The CDR3 runs 15 residues. Germline CDR1 reads MNHEY; CDR2 reads SVGEGT. J lost 3 bases, V lost 7 bases, and 10 bases had no gene match. The chain has TRBV6-2 or TRBV6-3 and TRBJ1-2, with 8 nucleotides matching TRBD1. Sequenced material: PBMCs. The receptor comes from a human donor in good health (CMV status not recorded). Some clones in this sample may be carry-over from other donors' samples. The CDR3: CASTDQGQGDYGYTF. CDR3 coding DNA: TGTGCCAGCACCGATCAAGGACAGGGTGACTATGGCTACACCTTC.